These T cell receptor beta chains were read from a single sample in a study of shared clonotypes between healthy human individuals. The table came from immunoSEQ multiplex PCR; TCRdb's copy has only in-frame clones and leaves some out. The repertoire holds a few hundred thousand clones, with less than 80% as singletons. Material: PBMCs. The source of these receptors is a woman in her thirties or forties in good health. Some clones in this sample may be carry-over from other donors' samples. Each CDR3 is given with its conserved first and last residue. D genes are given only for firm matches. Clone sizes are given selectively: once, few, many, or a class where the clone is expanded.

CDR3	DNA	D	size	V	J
CASSYSQTSPGYTQYF	TGTGCCAGCAGTTACTCGCAAACTAGTCCGGGGTATACGCAGTATTTT	NA	NA	TRBV6-5	TRBJ2-3
CASSPGLAGHEQFF	TGTGCCAGCTCACCGGGACTAGCGGGACATGAGCAGTTCTTC	TRBD2	NA	TRBV18	TRBJ2-1
CASSLVASGSAGELFF	TGTGCTAGCAGCTTAGTGGCTAGCGGGAGTGCCGGGGAGCTGTTTTTT	TRBD2	few	TRBV7-7	TRBJ2-2
CASSGPSGGSNYGYTF	TGTGCCAGCAGTGGTCCCTCAGGGGGCTCTAACTATGGCTACACCTTC	TRBD1	NA	TRBV6-1	TRBJ1-2
CASSEYRGRFDNEQFF	TGCGCCAGCAGTGAGTACAGGGGACGGTTTGACAATGAGCAGTTCTTC	TRBD1	NA	TRBV10-1	TRBJ2-1
CSVEGTTNGVYEQYF	TGCAGCGTTGAGGGGACTACCAACGGGGTCTACGAGCAGTACTTC	TRBD2	NA	TRBV29-1	TRBJ2-7
CASSPREDTQYF	TGTGCCAGCTCACCCAGGGAGGATACGCAGTATTTT	NA	NA	TRBV18	TRBJ2-3
CAWRLAGDLEQYF	TGTGCCTGGCGACTAGCGGGAGACCTCGAGCAGTACTTC	TRBD2	NA	TRBV30	TRBJ2-7
CASSYSTGMNTEAFF	TGTGCCAGCAGTTACTCGACAGGGATGAACACTGAAGCTTTCTTT	TRBD1	once	TRBV6-5	TRBJ1-1
CASSLEVYEQYF	TGTGCCAGCAGCTTGGAAGTCTACGAGCAGTACTTC	NA	NA	TRBV5-8	TRBJ2-7
CASSSGGGHQYEQYF	TGTGCCAGCAGCTCGGGGGGAGGGCATCAATACGAGCAGTACTTC	TRBD2	NA	TRBV7-9	TRBJ2-7
CASSYWTGQETQYF	TGCGCCAGCAGCTACTGGACAGGGCAAGAGACCCAGTACTTC	TRBD1	NA	TRBV5-1	TRBJ2-5
CASSLDGQQLREQYF	TGTGCCAGCAGCTTAGATGGGCAGCAGTTGAGGGAGCAGTACTTC	NA	NA	TRBV11-2	TRBJ2-7
CASSLRTGRETQYF	TGTGCCAGCAGCTTACGGACAGGGAGAGAGACCCAGTACTTC	TRBD1	NA	TRBV5-4	TRBJ2-5
CASSKPAQGTGNTIYF	TGTGCCAGCAGCAAACCAGCACAGGGGACTGGAAACACCATATATTTT	TRBD1	NA	TRBV7-9	TRBJ1-3
CASSLLQAYNSPLHF	TGTGCCAGCAGTTTATTACAGGCCTATAATTCACCCCTCCACTTT	NA	NA	TRBV28	TRBJ1-6
CASSYSGQGLNIQYF	TGTGCCAGCAGTTACTCAGGACAGGGCCTAAACATTCAGTACTTC	TRBD1	NA	TRBV6-5	TRBJ2-4
CASSLVPGGLNTEAFF	TGTGCCAGCAGCTTAGTCCCGGGGGGCTTGAACACTGAAGCTTTCTTT	NA	NA	TRBV7-9	TRBJ1-1
CASSVGSGLSSYEQYF	TGTGCCAGCAGCGTAGGGTCCGGACTGAGCTCCTACGAGCAGTACTTC	NA	NA	TRBV9	TRBJ2-7
CASSPGTVSYEQYF	TGTGCCAGTAGTCCTGGGACAGTTTCCTACGAGCAGTACTTC	TRBD1	NA	TRBV19	TRBJ2-7
CASSPSGTGGNEQYF	TGTGCCAGCTCACCCTCTGGGACAGGGGGCAACGAGCAGTACTTC	TRBD1	NA	TRBV18	TRBJ2-7
CASSSNRDGSSYNEQFF	TGCGCCAGCAGCTCAAATCGGGACGGCAGCTCCTACAATGAGCAGTTCTTC	NA	NA	TRBV5-1	TRBJ2-1
CASSPRSQAYEQYF	TGTGCCAGCTCACCACGCAGCCAAGCCTACGAGCAGTACTTC	NA	once	TRBV18	TRBJ2-7
CASSLDPNYGYTF	TGTGCCAGCAGCTTAGACCCCAACTATGGCTACACCTTC	NA	NA	TRBV11-2	TRBJ1-2
CASRESNQPQHF	TGTGCCAGCAGAGAGAGCAATCAGCCCCAGCATTTT	NA	few	TRBV2	TRBJ1-5
CASRTGQGARGYTF	TGTGCCAGCAGAACAGGACAGGGGGCGCGCGGCTACACCTTC	TRBD1	NA	TRBV2	TRBJ1-2
CASSLAGVGSSYEQYF	TGCGCCAGCAGCTTGGCGGGGGTTGGTTCCTCCTACGAGCAGTACTTC	NA	NA	TRBV5-1	TRBJ2-7
CAIAQNGGQETQYF	TGTGCCATAGCCCAAAACGGGGGACAAGAGACCCAGTACTTC	NA	NA	TRBV10-3	TRBJ2-5
CASSSWDRPHYGYTF	TGTGCCAGCAGTTCGTGGGACAGGCCCCACTATGGCTACACCTTC	TRBD1	NA	TRBV28	TRBJ1-2
CASTMLTVANYGYTF	TGTGCCAGTACCATGTTGACAGTAGCTAACTATGGCTACACCTTC	NA	NA	TRBV19	TRBJ1-2
CASSLVLEGNEQFF	TGTGCCAGCAGCTTAGTCCTGGAAGGCAATGAGCAGTTCTTC	NA	once	TRBV11-2	TRBJ2-1
CASSYGAGEQYF	TGTGCCAGCAGTTATGGTGCGGGGGAGCAGTACTTC	NA	NA	TRBV28	TRBJ2-7